These T cell receptor beta chains were read from a single sample in a study of beta chain features in type 1 diabetes. Sequenced by immunoSEQ multiplex PCR; TCRdb stores in-frame clones only, minus some. The sample shows 250,000 to 300,000 clones, roughly a quarter of them seen only once. The sequencing input was naive CD4+ T cells from blood. The receptors derive from a young woman with type 1 diabetes. The CDR3 runs from the conserved cysteine through the conserved F or W. A D gene is named only where the DNA matches it firmly. The size of a clone is reported for some rows only, either as once, few or many, or as a class for expanded clones.

cdr3_length: 15; j_call: TRBJ1-2; clone_size: few; d_call: TRBD1; v_call: TRBV11-3; cdr3_nt: TGTGCCAGCAGCTTGGATGCGACAGGGGGCTATGGCTACACCTTC; cdr3_aa: CASSLDATGGYGYTF
cdr3_length: 15; j_call: TRBJ2-1; clone_size: .; d_call: TRBD2; v_call: TRBV19; cdr3_nt: TGTGCCAGTACCCTACTAGCGGGAGGCCATAATGGACAGTTCTTC; cdr3_aa: CASTLLAGGHNGQFF
cdr3_length: 15; j_call: TRBJ2-1; clone_size: .; d_call: .; v_call: TRBV18; cdr3_nt: TGTGCCAGCTCACCTAGCAGCGGCTCCTACAATGAGCAGTTCTTC; cdr3_aa: CASSPSSGSYNEQFF
cdr3_length: 11; j_call: TRBJ1-1; clone_size: few; d_call: .; v_call: TRBV29-1; cdr3_nt: TGCAGCGTTGGCAGGGTTACTGAAGCTTTCTTT; cdr3_aa: CSVGRVTEAFF
cdr3_length: 16; j_call: TRBJ2-5; clone_size: .; d_call: .; v_call: TRBV5-1; cdr3_nt: TGCGCCAGCAGCCTGGGCGTCCAGAGCGGATCAGAGACCCAGTACTTC; cdr3_aa: CASSLGVQSGSETQYF
cdr3_length: 15; j_call: TRBJ2-5; clone_size: .; d_call: TRBD2; v_call: TRBV18; cdr3_nt: TGTGCCAGCTCACCAAGCGGGAGGGGTTCGGAGACCCAGTACTTC; cdr3_aa: CASSPSGRGSETQYF
cdr3_length: 14; j_call: TRBJ2-1; clone_size: few; d_call: TRBD2; v_call: TRBV15; cdr3_nt: TGTGCCACCAGCACTACTAGCGGGAGTTATGAGCAGTTCTTC; cdr3_aa: CATSTTSGSYEQFF
cdr3_length: 15; j_call: TRBJ1-1; clone_size: few; d_call: TRBD1; v_call: TRBV7-9; cdr3_nt: TGTGCCAGCAGCACCAAGGTGACAGGGGGTACTGAAGCTTTCTTT; cdr3_aa: CASSTKVTGGTEAFF
cdr3_length: 15; j_call: TRBJ2-2; clone_size: .; d_call: TRBD2; v_call: TRBV18; cdr3_nt: TGTGCCAGCTCACCACTAGCGGGAAACACCGGGGAGCTGTTTTTT; cdr3_aa: CASSPLAGNTGELFF
cdr3_length: 13; j_call: TRBJ1-1; clone_size: few; d_call: .; v_call: TRBV30; cdr3_nt: TGTGCCTGGAGTTCCGGTTTGAACACTGAAGCTTTCTTT; cdr3_aa: CAWSSGLNTEAFF
cdr3_length: 18; j_call: TRBJ2-3; clone_size: .; d_call: TRBD2; v_call: TRBV4-2; cdr3_nt: TGTGCCAGCAGCCAAGATATATCTAGCGGGATCCCCACAGATACGCAGTATTTT; cdr3_aa: CASSQDISSGIPTDTQYF
cdr3_length: 15; j_call: TRBJ2-7; clone_size: few; d_call: TRBD1; v_call: TRBV15; cdr3_nt: TGTGCCACCAGCTATGGGACAGGGGGTTGGAACGAGCAGTACTTC; cdr3_aa: CATSYGTGGWNEQYF
cdr3_length: 11; j_call: TRBJ2-1; clone_size: .; d_call: .; v_call: TRBV10-3; cdr3_nt: TGTGCCATCGCGGAGGGCAATGAGCAGTTCTTC; cdr3_aa: CAIAEGNEQFF
cdr3_length: 15; j_call: TRBJ1-2; clone_size: .; d_call: TRBD1; v_call: TRBV7-2; cdr3_nt: TGTGCCAGCAGCTTAGTCAGGGGGCCTAACTATGGCTACACCTTC; cdr3_aa: CASSLVRGPNYGYTF
cdr3_length: 15; j_call: TRBJ1-2; clone_size: .; d_call: TRBD1; v_call: TRBV6-5; cdr3_nt: TGTGCCAGCACCCAGCCGGGACAGGCCTTCTATGGCTACACCTTC; cdr3_aa: CASTQPGQAFYGYTF
cdr3_length: 21; j_call: TRBJ2-1; clone_size: .; d_call: TRBD2; v_call: TRBV19; cdr3_nt: TGTGCCAGTAGTTTGGGGTCGCCGGGGCGGGAGGGTACCCGCTCCTACAATGAGCAGTTCTTC; cdr3_aa: CASSLGSPGREGTRSYNEQFF
cdr3_length: 11; j_call: TRBJ1-3; clone_size: .; d_call: TRBD1; v_call: TRBV20-1; cdr3_nt: TGCAGTGCTGGGACAGGGACCACCATATATTTT; cdr3_aa: CSAGTGTTIYF
cdr3_length: 13; j_call: TRBJ2-1; clone_size: .; d_call: .; v_call: TRBV5-1; cdr3_nt: TGCGCCAGCAGCTTGGGGAGTGTCAATGAGCAGTTCTTC; cdr3_aa: CASSLGSVNEQFF
cdr3_length: 12; j_call: TRBJ1-1; clone_size: .; d_call: .; v_call: TRBV6-5; cdr3_nt: TGTGCCAGCCTTCGAAGAGGCACTGAAGCTTTCTTT; cdr3_aa: CASLRRGTEAFF
cdr3_length: 14; j_call: TRBJ1-5; clone_size: few; d_call: TRBD1; v_call: TRBV27; cdr3_nt: TGTGCCAGCAGTTTCCTAGGGACAGAGCAGCCCCAGCATTTT; cdr3_aa: CASSFLGTEQPQHF
cdr3_length: 14; j_call: TRBJ2-5; clone_size: .; d_call: .; v_call: TRBV13; cdr3_nt: TGTGCCAGCAGCCCGCGAAACCACCAAGAGACCCAGTACTTC; cdr3_aa: CASSPRNHQETQYF
cdr3_length: 16; j_call: TRBJ1-4; clone_size: few; d_call: .; v_call: TRBV18; cdr3_nt: TGTGCCAGCTCACCTTCCCTTTCGGGAAGACGGGAAAAACTGTTTTTT; cdr3_aa: CASSPSLSGRREKLFF
cdr3_length: 14; j_call: TRBJ1-2; clone_size: .; d_call: TRBD1; v_call: TRBV6-5; cdr3_nt: TGTGCCAGCAGTTACTTCCAGGGGGCTGCTGGCTACACCTTC; cdr3_aa: CASSYFQGAAGYTF
cdr3_length: 15; j_call: TRBJ1-5; clone_size: .; d_call: .; v_call: TRBV5-1; cdr3_nt: TGCGCCAGCAGCTTCCTCCCGGGGAGCAATCAGCCCCAGCATTTT; cdr3_aa: CASSFLPGSNQPQHF
cdr3_length: 13; j_call: TRBJ2-5; clone_size: .; d_call: TRBD2; v_call: TRBV4-1; cdr3_nt: TGCGCCAGCAGCCCGGGACTAACGGAGACCCAGTACTTC; cdr3_aa: CASSPGLTETQYF
cdr3_length: 16; j_call: TRBJ2-7; clone_size: few; d_call: TRBD1; v_call: TRBV4-1; cdr3_nt: TGCGCCAGCAGCCAAGTAGTCGGGACAGGGATCTACGAGCAGTACTTC; cdr3_aa: CASSQVVGTGIYEQYF
cdr3_length: 14; j_call: TRBJ2-4; clone_size: .; d_call: .; v_call: TRBV30; cdr3_nt: TGTGCCTGGAGTGTACCTGAGGGTGGAAACATTCAGTACTTC; cdr3_aa: CAWSVPEGGNIQYF
cdr3_length: 20; j_call: TRBJ2-1; clone_size: .; d_call: TRBD2; v_call: TRBV30; cdr3_nt: TGTGCCTGGAGTGTAAGGGTGGCTAGCGGGAGGTTCAGCTCCTACAATGAGCAGTTCTTC; cdr3_aa: CAWSVRVASGRFSSYNEQFF
cdr3_length: 14; j_call: TRBJ2-1; clone_size: few; d_call: TRBD2; v_call: TRBV19; cdr3_nt: TGTGCCAGTAGTATAGCTGCTAGCGGGAATGAGCAGTTCTTC; cdr3_aa: CASSIAASGNEQFF
cdr3_length: 15; j_call: TRBJ2-5; clone_size: .; d_call: TRBD1; v_call: TRBV5-4; cdr3_nt: TGTGCCAGCAGCTTGTACAGGGGGGTGGGGGAGACCCAGTACTTC; cdr3_aa: CASSLYRGVGETQYF
cdr3_length: 15; j_call: TRBJ2-1; clone_size: .; d_call: .; v_call: TRBV5-6; cdr3_nt: TGTGCCAGCAGCTTGGTAGATAGAAGAGACAATGAGCAGTTCTTC; cdr3_aa: CASSLVDRRDNEQFF
cdr3_length: 12; j_call: TRBJ2-5; clone_size: few; d_call: .; v_call: TRBV11-2; cdr3_nt: TGTGCCAGCAGTAAAATTAGAGAGACCCAGTACTTC; cdr3_aa: CASSKIRETQYF
cdr3_length: 15; j_call: TRBJ2-5; clone_size: .; d_call: TRBD1; v_call: TRBV2; cdr3_nt: TGTGCCAGCAGCGGTACCCGGGACAGAAGGGAGACCCAGTACTTC; cdr3_aa: CASSGTRDRRETQYF
cdr3_length: 15; j_call: TRBJ2-7; clone_size: few; d_call: TRBD1; v_call: TRBV19; cdr3_nt: TGTGCCAGTACCCCCACAGGGGAAGTGATGGGCGAGCAGTACTTC; cdr3_aa: CASTPTGEVMGEQYF
cdr3_length: 13; j_call: TRBJ1-4; clone_size: .; d_call: TRBD1; v_call: TRBV29-1; cdr3_nt: TGCAGCGTTCGGACAGGGGTCTTCGAAAAACTGTTTTTT; cdr3_aa: CSVRTGVFEKLFF
cdr3_length: 13; j_call: TRBJ2-5; clone_size: few; d_call: TRBD1; v_call: TRBV30; cdr3_nt: TGTGCCTGGGGGACAGGGTCCCAAGAGACCCAGTACTTC; cdr3_aa: CAWGTGSQETQYF
cdr3_length: 11; j_call: TRBJ2-3; clone_size: few; d_call: .; v_call: TRBV7-9; cdr3_nt: TGTGCCAGCAGCCCAGCGAGGACGCAGTATTTT; cdr3_aa: CASSPARTQYF